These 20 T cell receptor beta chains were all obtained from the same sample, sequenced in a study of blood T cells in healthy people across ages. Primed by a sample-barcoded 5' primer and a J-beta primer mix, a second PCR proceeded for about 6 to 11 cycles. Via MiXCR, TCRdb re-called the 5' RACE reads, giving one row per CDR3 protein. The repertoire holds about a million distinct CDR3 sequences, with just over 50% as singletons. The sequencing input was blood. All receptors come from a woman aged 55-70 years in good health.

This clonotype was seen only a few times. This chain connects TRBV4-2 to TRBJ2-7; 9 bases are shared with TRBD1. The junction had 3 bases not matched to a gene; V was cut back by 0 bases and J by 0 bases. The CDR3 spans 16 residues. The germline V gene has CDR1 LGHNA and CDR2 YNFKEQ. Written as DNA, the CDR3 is TGTGCCAGCAGCCAAGACGTGACAGGGGGCTCCTACGAGCAGTACTTC. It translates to CASSQDVTGGSYEQYF.

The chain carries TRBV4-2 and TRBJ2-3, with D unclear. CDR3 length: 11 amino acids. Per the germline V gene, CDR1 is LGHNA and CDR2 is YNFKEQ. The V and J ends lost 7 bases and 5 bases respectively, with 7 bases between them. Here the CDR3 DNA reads TGTGCCAGCAATGGTGGAGATACGCAGTATTTT. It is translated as CASNGGDTQYF.

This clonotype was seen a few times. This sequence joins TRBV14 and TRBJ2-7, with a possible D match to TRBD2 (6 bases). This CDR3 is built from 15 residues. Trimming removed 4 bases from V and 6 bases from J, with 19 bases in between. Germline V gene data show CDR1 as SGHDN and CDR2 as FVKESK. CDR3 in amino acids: CASSRGTYQSGEQYF. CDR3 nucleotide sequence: TGTGCCAGCAGCCGCGGGACTTACCAATCGGGCGAGCAGTACTTC. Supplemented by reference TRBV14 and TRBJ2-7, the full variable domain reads EAGVTQFPSHSVIEKGQTVTLRCDPISGHDNLYWYRRVMGKEIKFLLHFVKESKQDESGMPNNRFLAERTGGTYSTLKVQPAELEDSGVYFCASSRGTYQSGEQYFGPGTRLTVT.

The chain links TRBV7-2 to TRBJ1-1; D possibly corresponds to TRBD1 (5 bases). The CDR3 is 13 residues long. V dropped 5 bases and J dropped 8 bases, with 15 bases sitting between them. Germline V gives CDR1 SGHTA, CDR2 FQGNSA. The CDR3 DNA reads TGTGCCAGCAGCCCTCGACAGCAAAACGAAGCTTTCTTT. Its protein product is CASSPRQQNEAFF.

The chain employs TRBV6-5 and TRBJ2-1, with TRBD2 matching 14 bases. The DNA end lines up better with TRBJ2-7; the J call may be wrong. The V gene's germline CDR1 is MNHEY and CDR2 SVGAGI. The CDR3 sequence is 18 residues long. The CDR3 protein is CASSSTSGGGSSYNEQYF. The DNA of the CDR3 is TGTGCCAGCAGTTCGACTAGCGGGGGGGGCAGCTCCTACAATGAGCAGTACTTC.

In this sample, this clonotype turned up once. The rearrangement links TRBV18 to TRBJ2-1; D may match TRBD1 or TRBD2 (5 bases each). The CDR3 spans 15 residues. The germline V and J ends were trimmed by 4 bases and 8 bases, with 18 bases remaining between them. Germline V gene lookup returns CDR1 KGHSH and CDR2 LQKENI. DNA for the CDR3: TGTGCCAGCTCACTCGATCCGGGACCCACAGATGAGCAGTTCTTC. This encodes CASSLDPGPTDEQFF.

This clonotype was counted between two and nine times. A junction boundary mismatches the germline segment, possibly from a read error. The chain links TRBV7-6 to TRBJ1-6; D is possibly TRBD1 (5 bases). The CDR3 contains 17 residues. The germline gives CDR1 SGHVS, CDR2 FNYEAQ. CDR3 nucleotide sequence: TGTGCTAGCAGCTTAGGCGGGACGGTCACCACCAATTCACCCCTCCACTTT. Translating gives CASSLGGTVTTNSPLHF.

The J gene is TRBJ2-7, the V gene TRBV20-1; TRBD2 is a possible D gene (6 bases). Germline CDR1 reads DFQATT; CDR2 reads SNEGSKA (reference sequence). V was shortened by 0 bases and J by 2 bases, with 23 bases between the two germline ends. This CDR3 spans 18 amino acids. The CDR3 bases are TGCAGTGCTAGAGATCTCCTAGCGAAGACTCCAATCCCCTACGAGCAGTACTTC. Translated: CSARDLLAKTPIPYEQYF.

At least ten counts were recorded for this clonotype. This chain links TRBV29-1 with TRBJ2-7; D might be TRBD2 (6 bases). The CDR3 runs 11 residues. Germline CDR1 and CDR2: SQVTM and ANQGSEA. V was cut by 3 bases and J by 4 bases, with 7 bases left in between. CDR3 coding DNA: TGCAGCGTTGAGCGGGGTTACGAGCAGTACTTC. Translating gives CSVERGYEQYF.

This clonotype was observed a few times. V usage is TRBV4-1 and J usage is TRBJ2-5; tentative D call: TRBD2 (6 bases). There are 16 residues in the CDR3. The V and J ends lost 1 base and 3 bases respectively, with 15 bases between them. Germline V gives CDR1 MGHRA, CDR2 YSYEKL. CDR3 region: CASSQGRLEREETQYF. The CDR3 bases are TGCGCCAGCAGCCAAGGGAGACTAGAGCGGGAAGAGACCCAGTACTTC.

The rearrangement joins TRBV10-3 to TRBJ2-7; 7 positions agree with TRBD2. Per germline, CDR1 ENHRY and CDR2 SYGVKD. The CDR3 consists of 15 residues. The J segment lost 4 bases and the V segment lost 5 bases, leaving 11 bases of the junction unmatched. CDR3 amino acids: CAISPGTSGAYEQYF. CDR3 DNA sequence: TGTGCCATCAGTCCAGGGACGAGCGGGGCTTACGAGCAGTACTTC.

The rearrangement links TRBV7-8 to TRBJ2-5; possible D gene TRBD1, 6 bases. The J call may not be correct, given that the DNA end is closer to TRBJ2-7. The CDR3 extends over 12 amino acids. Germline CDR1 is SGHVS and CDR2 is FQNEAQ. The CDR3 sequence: CASEGGDYEQYF. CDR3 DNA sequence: TGTGCCAGCGAAGGGGGTGACTACGAGCAGTACTTC.

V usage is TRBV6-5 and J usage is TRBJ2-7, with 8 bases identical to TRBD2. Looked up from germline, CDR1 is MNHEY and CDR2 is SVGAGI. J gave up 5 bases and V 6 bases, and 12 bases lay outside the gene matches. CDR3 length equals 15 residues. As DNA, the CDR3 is TGTGCCAGCAGCAGAAGCGGGAGTATCGGCCACGAGCAGTACTTC. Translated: CASSRSGSIGHEQYF.

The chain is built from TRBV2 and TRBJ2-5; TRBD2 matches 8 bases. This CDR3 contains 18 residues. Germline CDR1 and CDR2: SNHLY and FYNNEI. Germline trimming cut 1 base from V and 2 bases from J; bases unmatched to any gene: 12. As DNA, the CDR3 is TGTGCCAGCAGTGAAGACCCACCAGTACTAGCGGCACAAGAGACCCAGTACTTC. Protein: CASSEDPPVLAAQETQYF.

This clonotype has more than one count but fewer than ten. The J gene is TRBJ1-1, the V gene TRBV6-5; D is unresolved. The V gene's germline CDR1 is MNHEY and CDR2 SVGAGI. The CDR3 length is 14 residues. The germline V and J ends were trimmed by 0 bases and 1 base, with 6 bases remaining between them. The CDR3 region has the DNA TGTGCCAGCAGTTACTCCCGCGGGAACACTGAAGCTTTCTTT. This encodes CASSYSRGNTEAFF.

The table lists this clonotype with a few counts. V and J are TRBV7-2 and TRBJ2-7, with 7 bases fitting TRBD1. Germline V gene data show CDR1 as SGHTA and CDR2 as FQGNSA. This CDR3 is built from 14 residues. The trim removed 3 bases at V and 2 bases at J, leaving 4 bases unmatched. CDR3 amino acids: CASSFTGTAYEQYF. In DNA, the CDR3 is TGTGCCAGCAGCTTTACTGGGACAGCCTACGAGCAGTACTTC.

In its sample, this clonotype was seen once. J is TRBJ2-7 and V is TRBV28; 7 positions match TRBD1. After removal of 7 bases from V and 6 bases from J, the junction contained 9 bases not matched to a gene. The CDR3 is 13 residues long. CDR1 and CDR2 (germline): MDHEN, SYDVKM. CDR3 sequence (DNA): TGTGCCAGCACCCAAGGGGGCCAGGGCGAGCAGTACTTC. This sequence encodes CASTQGGQGEQYF. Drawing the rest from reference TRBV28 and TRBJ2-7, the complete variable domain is DVKVTQSSRYLVKRTGEKVFLECVQDMDHENMFWYRQDPGLGLRLIYFSYDVKMKEKGDIPEGYSVSREKKERFSLILESASTNQTSMYLCASTQGGQGEQYFGPGTRLTVT.

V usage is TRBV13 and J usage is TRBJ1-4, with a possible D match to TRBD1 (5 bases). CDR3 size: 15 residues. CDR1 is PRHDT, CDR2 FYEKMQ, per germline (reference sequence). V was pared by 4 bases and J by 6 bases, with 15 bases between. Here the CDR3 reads CASSWGPGRDEKLFF. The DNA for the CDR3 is TGTGCCAGCAGCTGGGGACCGGGGAGAGATGAAAAACTGTTTTTT. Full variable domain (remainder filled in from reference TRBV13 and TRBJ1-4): AAGVIQSPRHLIKEKRETATLKCYPIPRHDTVYWYQQGPGQDPQFLISFYEKMQSDKGSIPDRFSAQQFSDYHSELNMSSLELGDSALYFCASSWGPGRDEKLFFGSGTQLSVL.

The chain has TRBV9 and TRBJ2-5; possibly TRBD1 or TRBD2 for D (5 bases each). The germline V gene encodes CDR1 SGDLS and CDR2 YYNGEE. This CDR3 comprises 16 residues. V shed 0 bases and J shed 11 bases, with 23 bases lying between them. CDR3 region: CASSVAPQAGTYGQYF. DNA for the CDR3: TGTGCCAGCAGCGTAGCACCACAGGCTGGGACCTACGGGCAGTACTTC.

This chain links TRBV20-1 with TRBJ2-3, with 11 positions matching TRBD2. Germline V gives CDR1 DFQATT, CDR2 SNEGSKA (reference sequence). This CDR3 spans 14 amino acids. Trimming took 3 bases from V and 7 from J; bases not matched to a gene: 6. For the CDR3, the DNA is TGCAGTGCTAGGCTAGCGGGAGGCAAACATACGCAGTATTTT. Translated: CSARLAGGKHTQYF.